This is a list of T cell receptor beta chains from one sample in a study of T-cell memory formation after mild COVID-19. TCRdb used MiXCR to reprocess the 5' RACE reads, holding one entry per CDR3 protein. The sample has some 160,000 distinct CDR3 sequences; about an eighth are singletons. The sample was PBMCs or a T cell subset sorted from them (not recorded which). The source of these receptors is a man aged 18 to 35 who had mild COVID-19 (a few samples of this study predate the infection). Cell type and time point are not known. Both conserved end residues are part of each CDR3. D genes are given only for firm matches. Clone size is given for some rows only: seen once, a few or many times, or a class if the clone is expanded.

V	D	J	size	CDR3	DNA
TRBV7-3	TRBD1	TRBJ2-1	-	CASSPGTGHNEQFF	TGTGCCAGCAGCCCAGGGACAGGGCACAATGAGCAGTTCTTC
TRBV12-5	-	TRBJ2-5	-	CASGLVETQYF	TGTGCTAGTGGTTTGGTGGAGACCCAGTACTTC
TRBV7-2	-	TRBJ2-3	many	CASSSPETDTQYF	TGTGCCAGCAGCAGCCCAGAGACAGATACGCAGTATTTT
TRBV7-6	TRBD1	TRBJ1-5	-	CASSLWSRGTGNQPQHF	TGTGCCAGCAGCTTATGGTCCAGGGGGACGGGCAATCAGCCCCAGCATTTT
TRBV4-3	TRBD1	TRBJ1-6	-	CASSRDRDNSPLHF	TGCGCCAGCAGCCGTGACAGGGATAATTCACCCCTCCACTTT
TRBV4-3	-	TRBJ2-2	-	CASSRTKNTGELFF	TGCGCCAGCAGCCGGACCAAGAACACCGGGGAGCTGTTTTTT
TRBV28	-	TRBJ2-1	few	CASSSTLQGNEQFF	TGTGCCAGCAGTTCCACGCTTCAGGGAAATGAGCAGTTCTTC
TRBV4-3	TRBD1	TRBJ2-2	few	CASSRGTGNTGELFF	TGCGCCAGCAGCCGTGGGACAGGGAACACCGGGGAGCTGTTTTTT
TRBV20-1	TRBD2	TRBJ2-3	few	CSARDRLAASDTQYF	TGCAGTGCTAGAGATCGGCTAGCGGCCTCAGATACGCAGTATTTT
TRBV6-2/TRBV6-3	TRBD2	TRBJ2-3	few	CASKRGGPDTQYF	TGTGCCAGCAAGCGGGGGGGCCCTGATACGCAGTATTTT
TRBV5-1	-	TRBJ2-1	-	CASSPGTVYNEQFF	TGCGCCAGCAGCCCAGGGACCGTATACAATGAGCAGTTCTTC
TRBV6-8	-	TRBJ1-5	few	CASSCRRGGNQPQHF	TGTGCCAGCAGTTGTCGGCGGGGCGGAAATCAGCCCCAGCATTTT
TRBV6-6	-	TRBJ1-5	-	CASSYTPGLTNQPQHF	TGTGCCAGCAGTTACACGCCAGGCCTAACCAATCAGCCCCAGCATTTT
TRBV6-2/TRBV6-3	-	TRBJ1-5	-	CASSYVATGTLHQPQHF	TGTGCCAGCAGTTACGTCGCCACCGGGACTCTTCATCAGCCCCAGCATTTT
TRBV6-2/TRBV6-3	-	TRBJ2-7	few	CASSYAGGSRGEQYF	TGTGCCAGCAGTTACGCAGGAGGAAGCCGGGGCGAGCAGTACTTC
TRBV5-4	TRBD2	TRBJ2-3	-	CASSPGGTTSTDTQYF	TGTGCCAGCAGCCCTGGGGGGACTACTTCCACAGATACGCAGTATTTT
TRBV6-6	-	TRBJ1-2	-	CASKNGGNYGYTF	TGTGCCAGCAAAAACGGGGGGAACTATGGCTACACCTTC
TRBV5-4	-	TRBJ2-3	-	CASSPTSGPDTQYF	TGTGCCAGCAGCCCCACGTCGGGTCCAGATACGCAGTATTTT
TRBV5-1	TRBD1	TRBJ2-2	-	CASSTRSGGNTGELFF	TGCGCCAGCAGCACCCGATCAGGGGGGAACACCGGGGAGCTGTTTTTT
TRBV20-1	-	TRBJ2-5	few	CSASQARETQYF	TGCAGTGCTAGCCAAGCTAGAGAGACCCAGTACTTC
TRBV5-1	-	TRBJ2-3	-	CASSFDSTDTQYF	TGCGCCAGCAGCTTCGACAGCACAGATACGCAGTATTTT
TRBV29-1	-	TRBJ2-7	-	CSVFLGSAAYEQYF	TGCAGCGTTTTTTTGGGGTCGGCCGCCTACGAGCAGTACTTC
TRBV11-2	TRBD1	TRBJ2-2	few	CASRRLRDRVTTGELFF	TGTGCCAGCCGCCGACTGAGGGACAGGGTTACGACCGGGGAGCTGTTTTTT
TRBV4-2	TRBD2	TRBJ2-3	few	CASSQARAAGVYF	TGTGCCAGCAGCCAAGCCCGAGCGGCGGGAGTGTATTTT
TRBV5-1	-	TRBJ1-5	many	CASSSGDSNQPQHF	TGCGCCAGCAGCTCCGGAGACAGCAATCAGCCCCAGCATTTT